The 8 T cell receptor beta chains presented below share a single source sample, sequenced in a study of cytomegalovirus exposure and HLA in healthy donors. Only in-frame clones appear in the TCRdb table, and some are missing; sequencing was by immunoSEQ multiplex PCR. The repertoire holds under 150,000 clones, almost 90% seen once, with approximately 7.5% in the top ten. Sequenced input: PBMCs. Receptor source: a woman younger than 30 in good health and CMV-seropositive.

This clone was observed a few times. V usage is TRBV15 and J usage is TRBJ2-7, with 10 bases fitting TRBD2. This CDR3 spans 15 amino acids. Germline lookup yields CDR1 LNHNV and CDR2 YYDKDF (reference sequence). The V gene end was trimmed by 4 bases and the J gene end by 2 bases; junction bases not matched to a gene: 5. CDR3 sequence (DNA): TGTGCCACCAGCAACGGTCTAGCGGGGGCCTACGAGCAGTACTTC. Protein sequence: CATSNGLAGAYEQYF.

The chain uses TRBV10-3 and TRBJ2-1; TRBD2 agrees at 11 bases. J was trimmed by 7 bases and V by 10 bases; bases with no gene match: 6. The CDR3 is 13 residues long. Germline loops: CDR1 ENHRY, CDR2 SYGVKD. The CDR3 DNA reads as TGTGCCACCGGGGTAGCGGGAGGGAATGAGCAGTTCTTC. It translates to CATGVAGGNEQFF.

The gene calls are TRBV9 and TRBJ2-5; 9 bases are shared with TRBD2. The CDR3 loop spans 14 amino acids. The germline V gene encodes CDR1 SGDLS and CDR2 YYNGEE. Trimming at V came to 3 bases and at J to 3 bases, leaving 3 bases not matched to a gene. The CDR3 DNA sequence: TGTGCCAGCAGCGCCCGACTAGCGGAAGAGACCCAGTACTTC. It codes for CASSARLAEETQYF.

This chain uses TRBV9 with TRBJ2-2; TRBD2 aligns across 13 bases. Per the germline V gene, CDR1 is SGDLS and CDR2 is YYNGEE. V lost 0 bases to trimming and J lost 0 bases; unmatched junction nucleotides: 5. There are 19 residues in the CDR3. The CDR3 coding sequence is TGTGCCAGCAGCGTAGGACTAGCGGGAGGTTACCCGAACACCGGGGAGCTGTTTTTT. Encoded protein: CASSVGLAGGYPNTGELFF.

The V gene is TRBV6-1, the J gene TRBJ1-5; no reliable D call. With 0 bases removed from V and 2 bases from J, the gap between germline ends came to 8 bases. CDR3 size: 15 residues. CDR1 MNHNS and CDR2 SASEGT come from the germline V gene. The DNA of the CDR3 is TGTGCCAGCAGTGAAGCTCGGAGGGGCAATCAGCCCCAGCATTTT. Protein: CASSEARRGNQPQHF.

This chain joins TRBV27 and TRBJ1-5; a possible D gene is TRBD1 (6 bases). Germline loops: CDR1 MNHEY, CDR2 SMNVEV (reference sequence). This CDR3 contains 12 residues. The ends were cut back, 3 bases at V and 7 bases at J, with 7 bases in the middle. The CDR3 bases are TGTGCCAGCAGTTTGCAGGGGCAGCCCCAGCATTTT. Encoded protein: CASSLQGQPQHF.

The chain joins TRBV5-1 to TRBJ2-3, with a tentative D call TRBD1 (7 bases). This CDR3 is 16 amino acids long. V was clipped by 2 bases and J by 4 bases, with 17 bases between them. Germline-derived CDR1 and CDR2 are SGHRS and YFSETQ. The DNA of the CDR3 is TGCGCCAGCAGCTTCAGACAGGGCGGGGTAGCAGATACGCAGTATTTT. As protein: CASSFRQGGVADTQYF.

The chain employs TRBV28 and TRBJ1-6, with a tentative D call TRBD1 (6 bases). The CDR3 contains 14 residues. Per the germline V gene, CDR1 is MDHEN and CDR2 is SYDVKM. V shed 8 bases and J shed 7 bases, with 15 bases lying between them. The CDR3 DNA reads TGTGCCAGCTACCAGGGGCCAGACAATTCACCCCTCCACTTT. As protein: CASYQGPDNSPLHF.